Below, one TCR beta chain is given with its context. A multiplex PCR was run with 60 Vbeta primers and 13 Jbeta primers. The data were produced by immunoSEQ multiplex PCR, yet TCRdb's version contains in-frame clones alone and is incomplete. The sample has about 190,000 clones, 65% to 80% seen once; the top ten hold over 4%. The data belong to a study of cytomegalovirus exposure and HLA in healthy donors. The CDR3 is 14 amino acids. V lost 3 bases to trimming and J lost 4 bases, with 14 bases between them. Germline-derived CDR1 and CDR2 are SGHDT and YYEEEE. V is TRBV5-6 and J is TRBJ2-7; the D gene is possibly TRBD2 (6 bases). The TCR was taken from a young man in good health and CMV-seropositive. The source material was PBMCs. The CDR3 is CASSWGRGTYEQYF. CDR3 DNA: TGTGCCAGCAGCTGGGGACGGGGGACTTACGAGCAGTACTTC.